This T cell receptor (beta chain) was captured in a study of blood T cell repertoires in COVID-19. Some clones are missing from TCRdb's copy, which holds only in-frame ones; the method was immunoSEQ multiplex PCR. This sample has approximately 220,000 clones, with approximately 80% found just once. Cohort placement rested on clinical history that participants reported themselves. Trimming removed 3 bases from V and 0 bases from J, with 9 bases in between. The CDR3 length is 15 residues. Germline V lookup: CDR1 MRHNA, CDR2 SNTAGT. The chain recombines TRBV6-4 with TRBJ1-5; D unresolved. This TCR came from a woman between 40 and 50 years old with acute COVID-19. The specimen was PBMCs or T cells enriched from blood (not recorded which). The CDR3 loop reads CASSEDNTSNQPQHF. The CDR3 coding sequence is TGTGCCAGCAGTGAAGATAACACTAGCAATCAGCCCCAGCATTTT.